This is a list of T cell receptor beta chains from one sample in a study of immune evolution from preneoplasia to lung adenocarcinoma. Sequenced by immunoSEQ multiplex PCR; TCRdb stores in-frame clones only, minus some. The sample holds about 14,000 clones; about four fifths are singletons and the top ten take more than 4%. Specimen: FFPE minimally invasive lung adenocarcinoma tissue. The receptors were gathered from a person aged 70 to 85 with lung adenocarcinoma. Both conserved end residues are part of each CDR3. The order of the fields is CDR3 DNA, CDR3 protein, J gene, D gene, clone size, V gene, CDR3 length. The D gene is left open where the match is weak. Clone sizes are given selectively: once, few, many, or a class where the clone is expanded.

TGCAGCGTCGACGATTTTTCGGCCTATGGCTACACCTTC | CSVDDFSAYGYTF | TRBJ1-2 | NA | NA | TRBV29-1 | 13
TGCGCCAGCAGCTTGCGGACAGGTAACACTGAAGCTTTCTTT | CASSLRTGNTEAFF | TRBJ1-1 | TRBD1 | NA | TRBV5-1 | 14
TGTGCCAGCAGCTTAGGCTGGGACACAGATACGCAGTATTTT | CASSLGWDTDTQYF | TRBJ2-3 | NA | NA | TRBV7-2 | 14
TGTGCCTGGAGTGGTACAGGATATGGCTACACCTTC | CAWSGTGYGYTF | TRBJ1-2 | NA | few | TRBV30 | 12
TGTGCCAGCAACTCGGAGGGGGCGCGACCCTACGAGCAGTACTTC | CASNSEGARPYEQYF | TRBJ2-7 | NA | NA | TRBV2 | 15
TGTGCCAGCTCCGGGACACGGAACACTGAAGCTTTCTTT | CASSGTRNTEAFF | TRBJ1-1 | NA | NA | TRBV18 | 13
TGTGCCAGCAGGGAGGGAGGGGGAAATGAGCAGTTCTTC | CASREGGGNEQFF | TRBJ2-1 | NA | NA | TRBV25-1 | 13
TGTGCCAGCAGTGAACTAGCGGGAGCCTACAATGAGCAGTTCTTC | CASSELAGAYNEQFF | TRBJ2-1 | TRBD2 | NA | TRBV28 | 15
TGCGCCAGCAGCTTTTCAGGCAGCTCCTACGAGCAGTACTTC | CASSFSGSSYEQYF | TRBJ2-7 | NA | few | TRBV5-1 | 14
TGCGCCAGCAGTTCCGGGACAGGTGGAAACACCATATATTTT | CASSSGTGGNTIYF | TRBJ1-3 | TRBD1 | NA | TRBV10-2 | 14
TGCGCCAGCAGCCAAGATCGCGGGGGCAATGAGCAGTTCTTC | CASSQDRGGNEQFF | TRBJ2-1 | TRBD2 | NA | TRBV4-1 | 14
TGTGCCAGCAGCCAAGGGGACAACACATGGGACGAGCAGTACTTC | CASSQGDNTWDEQYF | TRBJ2-7 | NA | NA | TRBV14 | 15
TGTGCCAGCAGCCCTGGGTCGACCCAGTACTTC | CASSPGSTQYF | TRBJ2-5 | NA | NA | TRBV7-2 | 11
TGTGCCAGCAGCGTCGACAGGGCCTTCCAAGAGACCCAGTACTTC | CASSVDRAFQETQYF | TRBJ2-5 | TRBD1 | NA | TRBV9 | 15
TGTGCCAGCAGCTTAGTGCAGGGTATGGCTGGCTACACCTTC | CASSLVQGMAGYTF | TRBJ1-2 | NA | NA | TRBV11-1 | 14
TGTGCCTTGACAGTTACAACTAATGAAAAACTGTTTTTT | CALTVTTNEKLFF | TRBJ1-4 | NA | NA | TRBV30 | 13
TGTGCCAGCAGCTTAGTGGCAGGGGGAGGAACGCAGTATTTT | CASSLVAGGGTQYF | TRBJ2-3 | NA | few | TRBV7-6 | 14
TGTGCCAGCAGCTTAGGAGGGCTTGGAAGGCGGAACATTCAGTACTTC | CASSLGGLGRRNIQYF | TRBJ2-4 | NA | once | TRBV11-1 | 16
TGTGCCAGCAGTGCTAGGGATTTGAACACTGAAGCTTTCTTT | CASSARDLNTEAFF | TRBJ1-1 | NA | NA | TRBV28 | 14
TGTGCCAGCAGCGTAGGGGGTGCCACCTACGAGCAGTACTTC | CASSVGGATYEQYF | TRBJ2-7 | NA | NA | TRBV9 | 14
TGTGCCAGCAGTGGACAGGGAGGCTCCTACGAGCAGTACTTC | CASSGQGGSYEQYF | TRBJ2-7 | NA | NA | TRBV2 | 14
TGTGCCAGCAGCGTAGAGGATCGGGGGGGCGGGGAGACCCAGTACTTC | CASSVEDRGGGETQYF | TRBJ2-5 | TRBD2 | NA | TRBV9 | 16
TGTGCCTGGATCCGACAAGCCTTGAACACTGAAGCTTTCTTT | CAWIRQALNTEAFF | TRBJ1-1 | NA | once | TRBV30 | 14
TGCGCCAGCTTACGACCGATCTTCTGGGGGTTCTTC | CASLRPIFWGFF | TRBJ2-1 | NA | NA | TRBV10-1 | 12
TGTGCCAGCGGTCCAGCGGGAGAGCGGGAGCAGTACTTC | CASGPAGEREQYF | TRBJ2-7 | TRBD2 | NA | TRBV6-5 | 13
TGTGCCAGCTCTGAACTAGGGCCCGGGACACCGAACACCGGGGAGCTGTTTTTT | CASSELGPGTPNTGELFF | TRBJ2-2 | NA | NA | TRBV18 | 18
TGTGCCAGCAAGCAATCGGGTGAAAAACTGTTTTTT | CASKQSGEKLFF | TRBJ1-4 | NA | NA | TRBV28 | 12